This TCR beta chain was captured in a study of T-cell reconstitution after alpha-beta-depleted transplantation in children. Overall study findings and caveats: As was reported, about two months after transplant, alpha-beta T cells came from several hundred expanded graft clones. T-cell numbers and diversity, one year after transplant, stemmed largely from T cells that were newly produced. From surviving recipient T cells and thymic progenitors came the high day-60 TCRbeta diversity observed in some patients.

Using unique molecular identifiers, the investigators prepared the TCRbeta library. Via MiXCR, TCRdb re-called the PCR reads, giving one row per CDR3 protein. This table holds over 45,000 distinct CDR3 sequences, under 6% found once. This clonotype was observed many times. The antigen remains undetermined. This sequence originates from a female patient under 10 years old who had a stem cell transplant for aplastic anemia, so the T cells may come from the graft donor. Sequencing was performed on PBMCs, mostly from graft donor cells, taken 60 days after TCRalphabeta/CD19-depleted stem cell transplant.

CDR3 residues: CASSKRGSRGDTQYF. In DNA form, the CDR3 reads TGTGCCAGCAGCAAAAGGGGGTCGAGAGGAGATACGCAGTATTTT. The gene calls are TRBV28 and TRBJ2-3; a weak D match, TRBD1 (6 bases). The CDR3 contains 15 residues. Germline-derived CDR1 and CDR2 are MDHEN and SYDVKM. The ends were cut back, 6 bases at V and 5 bases at J, with 18 bases in the middle.